Listed below are T cell receptor beta chains from one sample, sequenced in a study of shared clonotypes between healthy human individuals. Some clones are missing from TCRdb's copy, which holds only in-frame ones; the method was immunoSEQ multiplex PCR. The table lists some 1,100,000 clones, 78% of them singletons. What was sequenced was memory CD4+ T cells from PBMCs. Source of these receptors: a man aged 18 to 29 in good health. Some clones in this sample may be carry-over from other donors' samples. Each CDR3 is given with its conserved first and last residue. The D gene is left open where the match is weak. A row's size may be missing; if present it is once, few, many or a size class.

v_gene	j_gene	d_gene	abundance	CDR3nt	CDR3aa
TRBV10-3	TRBJ2-7	TRBD2	NA	TGTGCCATCAGTATAGCGGGAGGTCACGAGCAGTACTTC	CAISIAGGHEQYF
TRBV6-6	TRBJ2-5	TRBD2	NA	TGTGCCAGCAGTTCCACCACTAGCGGGCCGGGGACCCAGTACTTC	CASSSTTSGPGTQYF
TRBV10-3	TRBJ2-3	TRBD2	few	TGTGCCATCAGTGACGGCGGGAGGGGGGCCACAGATACGCAGTATTTT	CAISDGGRGATDTQYF
TRBV7-2	TRBJ2-1	NA	NA	TGTGCCAGCAGCCGCGACAGTACCTCCTACAATGAGCAGTTCTTC	CASSRDSTSYNEQFF
TRBV11-1	TRBJ2-7	NA	NA	TGTGCCAGCAGCTATTCTAGCAGCAACGAGCAGTACTTC	CASSYSSSNEQYF
TRBV5-6	TRBJ2-3	NA	NA	TGTGCCAGCAGCCCGGGTACGGGCTCCCGCACAGATACGCAGTATTTT	CASSPGTGSRTDTQYF
TRBV5-1	TRBJ2-2	NA	NA	TGCGCCAGCAGCTTGGGACAGGCCGGTGACGGGGAGCTGTTTTTT	CASSLGQAGDGELFF
TRBV5-1	TRBJ1-2	NA	NA	TGCGCCAGCAGCCAGGGAGGACCCTATGGCTACACCTTC	CASSQGGPYGYTF
TRBV7-8	TRBJ2-1	TRBD2	NA	TGTGCCAGCAGCTCCGGGACTAGCGGGAGAGATGAGCAGTTCTTC	CASSSGTSGRDEQFF
TRBV2	TRBJ2-4	NA	NA	TGTGCCAGCATGACGGGGGGCCCCAAAAACATTCAGTACTTC	CASMTGGPKNIQYF
TRBV5-1	TRBJ1-2	NA	NA	TGCGCCAGCAGCTTGGCGGACGGGAACTATGGCTACACCTTC	CASSLADGNYGYTF
TRBV5-1	TRBJ2-1	NA	NA	TGCGCCAGCAGCTTGGACACCTCCTACAATGAGCAGTTCTTC	CASSLDTSYNEQFF
TRBV19	TRBJ1-1	NA	few	TGTGCCAGTAGTATCGGTGGAAACATGAACACTGAAGCTTTCTTT	CASSIGGNMNTEAFF
TRBV4-2	TRBJ2-5	NA	NA	TGTGCCAGCAGCCAAGGTGGGGGGTTAGCGGAGAAAGAGACCCAGTACTTC	CASSQGGGLAEKETQYF
TRBV9	TRBJ2-2	NA	NA	TGTGCCAGCAGCGTAAGTGGGAGTCCGAGCACCGGGGAGCTGTTTTTT	CASSVSGSPSTGELFF
TRBV5-1	TRBJ2-1	NA	NA	TGCGCCAGCAGCTTGCCTGACACATACAATGAGCAGTTCTTC	CASSLPDTYNEQFF
TRBV5-1	TRBJ1-2	NA	NA	TGCGCCAGCAGCTTGGCCGAGGGGCTGGGCTATGGCTACACCTTC	CASSLAEGLGYGYTF
TRBV11-2	TRBJ2-4	NA	NA	TGTGCCAGCAGCTGGCCCCCCGGGCAGACCCTAGCCAAAAACATTCAGTACTTC	CASSWPPGQTLAKNIQYF